These 25 T cell receptor beta chains originate from one sample sequenced in a study of T cell changes during pregnancy in multiple sclerosis. Method: immunoSEQ multiplex PCR; TCRdb's copy keeps in-frame clones and lacks some. The sample includes approximately 21,000 clones, about 85% of them seen just once. The sequencing used CD8+ T cells from peripheral blood mononuclear cells, collected in the first trimester of pregnancy. All receptors come from a female donor in good health, enrolled as a control in a pregnancy study.

The gene calls are TRBV5-6 and TRBJ2-5; 12 nucleotides agree with TRBD2. J lost 4 bases, V lost 0 bases, and 7 bases had no gene match. From germline, CDR1 is SGHDT and CDR2 YYEEEE. The CDR3 runs to 17 residues. For the CDR3, the DNA is TGTGCCAGCAGCTTGGAGTGGCTAGCGGGGGGGCTAGAGACCCAGTACTTC. Encoded protein: CASSLEWLAGGLETQYF.

A single count supports this clone. The chain combines TRBV6-1 with TRBJ1-2, with 9 bases that match TRBD1. The CDR3 is 16 residues long. Trimming at V came to 3 bases and at J to 4 bases, leaving 9 bases not matched to a gene. Germline V gives CDR1 MNHNS, CDR2 SASEGT. Written as DNA, the CDR3 is TGTGCCAGCAGTGATAGGGGACAGGGTGGACTCTATGGCTACACCTTC. This gives the protein CASSDRGQGGLYGYTF.

The V and J genes are TRBV10-2 and TRBJ2-1, with 7 positions matching TRBD2. Germline values: CDR1 WSHSY, CDR2 SAAADI. The CDR3 runs 15 residues. V lost 6 bases, J lost 7 bases, and 12 bases stayed unmatched. CDR3 in amino acids: CASSEAGDGGNEQFF. CDR3 DNA: TGCGCCAGCAGCGAGGCGGGAGACGGGGGAAATGAGCAGTTCTTC.

This clone was seen a handful of times. V gene TRBV6-1 combines with J gene TRBJ2-2; 10 bases agree with TRBD2. The CDR3 totals 15 residues. V was pared by 4 bases and J by 1 base, with 0 bases of the junction left unmatched. Germline CDR1 is MNHNS and CDR2 is SASEGT. The DNA of the CDR3 is TGTGCCAGCAGTGGACTAGCGGGGAACACCGGGGAGCTGTTTTTT. Translating gives CASSGLAGNTGELFF.

This rearrangement joins TRBV29-1 to TRBJ2-7; D may be TRBD2 (5 bases). Germline V lookup: CDR1 SQVTM, CDR2 ANQGSEA. This CDR3 is 13 amino acids long. With 5 bases removed from V and 4 bases from J, the gap between germline ends came to 15 bases. CDR3 DNA: TGCAGCGTTTCCTCGACGGACTCATACGAGCAGTACTTC. As protein: CSVSSTDSYEQYF.

This clone came up a few times. The chain couples TRBV29-1 to TRBJ1-1; D ambiguous. The ends were cut back, 7 bases at V and 5 bases at J, with 14 bases in the middle. Germline CDR1 reads SQVTM; CDR2 reads ANQGSEA. CDR3 size: 12 residues. CDR3 sequence (DNA): TGCAGCGCATGGGTTGGGGAGACTGAAGCTTTCTTT. Amino acids: CSAWVGETEAFF.

V gene TRBV9 combines with J gene TRBJ2-7, with TRBD1 matching over 8 bases. V shed 2 bases, J shed 5 bases, and the junction held 9 bases outside the gene matches. Germline CDR1 SGDLS, CDR2 YYNGEE. The CDR3 is 15 amino acids. Here the CDR3 DNA reads TGTGCCAGCAGCGTTGGACAGGGAGTAGTCAACGAGCAGTACTTC. Protein product: CASSVGQGVVNEQYF.

This clone was counted a few times. This chain joins TRBV11-2 and TRBJ1-2; 7 bases agree with TRBD1. Germline V gives CDR1 SGHAT, CDR2 FQNNGV. Unmatched junction bases numbered 11, after V lost 1 base and J lost 0 bases. The length of the CDR3 is 18 residues. Here the CDR3 DNA reads TGTGCCAGCAGCTTAGTCCGACAGGGACATTCTCCTAACTATGGCTACACCTTC. Encoded protein: CASSLVRQGHSPNYGYTF.

This clone has a handful of counts. This rearrangement joins TRBV6-5 to TRBJ1-6; D unclear. This CDR3 region has 14 residues. V lost 2 bases and J lost 8, with 10 bases in between. Germline lookup yields CDR1 MNHEY and CDR2 SVGAGI. The CDR3 sequence is CASSYGGSDSPLHF. CDR3 coding DNA: TGTGCCAGCAGTTACGGAGGGTCTGATTCACCCCTCCACTTT.

The chain has TRBV6-4 and TRBJ2-7; 8 bases match TRBD1. V was pared by 3 bases and J by 2 bases, with 3 bases of the junction left unmatched. CDR1 is MRHNA, CDR2 SNTAGT, per germline. The CDR3 is 14 residues long. DNA of the CDR3: TGTGCCAGCAGTGAACAGGGGGAGGCCTACGAGCAGTACTTC. Protein sequence: CASSEQGEAYEQYF.

The chain is built from TRBV5-6 and TRBJ2-7; no clear D. Germline V lookup: CDR1 SGHDT, CDR2 YYEEEE. Trimming removed 5 bases at V and 2 bases at J, with 14 bases between. This CDR3 contains 14 residues. CDR3 amino acids: CASSTGVSTYEQYF. The DNA of the CDR3 is TGTGCCAGCAGTACCGGAGTTTCCACCTACGAGCAGTACTTC.

The DNA for the CDR3 is TGTGCCAGCAGCTTAAGTAGCGCGGGATCCTACAATGAGCAGTTCTTC. Translating gives CASSLSSAGSYNEQFF. The rearrangement joins TRBV7-3 to TRBJ2-1; D is perhaps TRBD2 (6 bases). CDR1 is SGHTA and CDR2 is FQGTGA in the germline V gene. V lost 1 base to trimming and J lost 1 base, with 11 bases between them. The CDR3 runs to 16 residues.

The chain combines TRBV6-4 with TRBJ2-3; 14 nucleotides match TRBD2. V lost 5 bases to trimming and J lost 4 bases; unmatched junction nucleotides: 2. Germline CDR1 is MRHNA and CDR2 is SNTAGT. The CDR3 spans 15 residues. The CDR3, as DNA: TGTGCCAGCAGTCTGACTAGCGGGGGGGCAGATACGCAGTATTTT. Amino acid sequence: CASSLTSGGADTQYF.

This chain connects TRBV4-1 to TRBJ2-7, with D perhaps TRBD2 (6 bases). The CDR3 covers 13 residues. Germline CDR1 and CDR2: MGHRA and YSYEKL. Trimming removed 2 bases at V and 13 bases at J, with 18 bases between. CDR3 bases: TGCGCCAGCAGCCAATCCTTCAACCGGGACTTATACTTC. It specifies CASSQSFNRDLYF.

The chain couples TRBV19 to TRBJ2-3; tentative D call: TRBD2 (5 bases). The V end lost 5 bases, the J end lost 11 bases, and 20 bases lay between the germline ends. Germline values: CDR1 LNHDA, CDR2 SQIVND (reference sequence). This CDR3 contains 14 residues. In DNA, the CDR3 is TGTGCCAGTAGTTTCCCACACCGGGAAAGGAGGCAGTATTTT. Its protein is CASSFPHRERRQYF.

This chain uses TRBV7-9 with TRBJ1-5; 8 nucleotides align to TRBD1. V shed 5 bases and J 1 base; nucleotides not matched to a gene: 7. CDR3 length: 16 amino acids. Germline CDR1 SEHNR, CDR2 FQNEAQ (reference sequence). CDR3 DNA sequence: TGTGCCAGCAGCCGAGGGACAGGTGGGAGCAATCAGCCCCAGCATTTT. The encoded protein is CASSRGTGGSNQPQHF.

The V gene is TRBV11-2, the J gene TRBJ1-2; D gene unclear. V was clipped by 3 bases and J by 4 bases, with 3 bases between them. The CDR3 runs 11 residues. CDR1 and CDR2 from the germline V gene are SGHAT and FQNNGV. The CDR3 loop is CASSFSYGYTF. The CDR3 bases are TGTGCCAGCAGCTTCTCCTATGGCTACACCTTC.

This clone came up a few times. The chain is built from TRBV4-2 and TRBJ2-5, with D possibly TRBD2 on 5 matching bases. V gave up 0 bases and J gave up 2 bases, with 16 bases separating them. Looked up from germline, CDR1 is LGHNA and CDR2 is YNFKEQ. The CDR3 spans 17 residues. In nucleotides, the CDR3 is TGTGCCAGCAGCCAAGAGGGTAGCGTCTCTCCTCAAGAGACCCAGTACTTC. It specifies CASSQEGSVSPQETQYF.

The chain recombines TRBV2 with TRBJ1-4, with D possibly matching TRBD1 (5 bases). Germline V gene data show CDR1 as SNHLY and CDR2 as FYNNEI. The CDR3 totals 15 residues. The V end lost 4 bases, the J end lost 4 bases, and 13 bases lay between the germline ends. CDR3: CASSVVGVHNEKLFF. CDR3 sequence (DNA): TGTGCCAGCAGTGTGGTAGGGGTTCATAATGAAAAACTGTTTTTT.

V usage is TRBV19 and J usage is TRBJ2-1, with D maybe TRBD1 (6 bases). This CDR3 has 14 residues. Germline CDR1 LNHDA, CDR2 SQIVND (reference sequence). The V and J ends lost 3 bases and 3 bases respectively, with 9 bases between them. DNA of the CDR3: TGTGCCAGTAGTATGGTAGGGGGCTACAATGAGCAGTTCTTC. Translating it yields CASSMVGGYNEQFF.

J is TRBJ2-7 and V is TRBV9; 7 bases are a match to TRBD1. The trim removed 1 base at V and 6 bases at J, leaving 4 bases unmatched. The V gene's germline CDR1 is SGDLS and CDR2 YYNGEE. CDR3 length: 13 residues. CDR3 loop: CASSVTQGLEQYF. CDR3 coding DNA: TGTGCCAGCAGCGTAACACAGGGGCTCGAGCAGTACTTC.

The CDR3 DNA reads TGTGCCAGCAGCCAGAGGTTCGGAGGGGAGGCCCCTGGGGCCAACGTCCTGACTTTC. Translating gives CASSQRFGGEAPGANVLTF. This sequence joins TRBV4-2 and TRBJ2-6; D possibly corresponds to TRBD2 (6 bases). Germline CDR1 and CDR2: LGHNA and YNFKEQ. V was pared by 3 bases and J by 2 bases, with 20 bases between. There are 19 residues in the CDR3.

As to this clone: Sequence at one end of the junction differs from germline and may be a read error. V and J are TRBV13 and TRBJ1-6, with 7 bases fitting TRBD1. Germline assignment: CDR1 PRHDT and CDR2 FYEKMQ (reference sequence). The CDR3 runs to 12 residues. The CDR3 nucleotides are TGTGCCAGCAGCTTATCCGGCCAGGGGGTCGACTTT. Protein sequence: CASSLSGQGVDF.

The genes are TRBV4-3 and TRBJ2-7, with a possible D match to TRBD1 (5 bases). The CDR3 totals 15 residues. The germline V gene has CDR1 LGHNA and CDR2 YSLEER. V dropped 2 bases and J dropped 6 bases, with 17 bases sitting between them. The CDR3 is CASSQKTPGHGEQYF. CDR3 in DNA: TGCGCCAGCAGCCAAAAAACCCCCGGACACGGCGAGCAGTACTTC.

V and J are TRBV9 and TRBJ1-1; TRBD1 agrees at 7 bases. The J segment lost 1 base and the V segment lost 2 bases, leaving 14 bases of the junction unmatched. The CDR3 runs to 18 residues. Germline loops: CDR1 SGDLS, CDR2 YYNGEE. CDR3 DNA: TGTGCCAGCAGCGTGACGGACAGGTATACCCCTGGGAACACTGAAGCTTTCTTT. Encoded protein: CASSVTDRYTPGNTEAFF.